The TCR beta chain described here comes from a study of identical twins (dated by TCRdb to about 2016). At the level of the whole study: To test whether fetal clonotypes persist, this study deep-sequenced TCR alpha and beta repertoires from monozygotic twins, from unrelated adults of various ages, and from cord blood. To rule out contamination, the twin experiments were replicated at different times with different library preparation protocols. What the research found in general, with its limitations: Fewer insertions were carried by abundant cord blood beta clonotypes, a similar but weaker trend appeared in young adult naive repertoires, and no such trend appeared in memory repertoires. Zero-insertion analyses could be partly confounded by invariant T cells such as MAIT and iNKT, although diverse VJ usage argued against such confounding for most clonotypes. In monozygotic twins, recombination models systematically underestimated out-of-frame TCR alpha sharing, but the models matched the sharing seen between unrelated individuals. Because the same donors could not be followed over many years, the conclusions depended on cross-sectional statistical analysis. The excess sharing between twins in beta out-of-frame sequences was weaker because fewer shared sequences reduced the signal-to-noise ratio. Compared with coincidental sharing between unrelated individuals, out-of-frame TCR alpha sequences shared between twins had an excess of sequences with low generation probability.

This clonotype was observed once. Its antigen target is currently unknown. No much larger clone is present one base from it, and per-base qualities are unavailable. Library generation was performed with 5' RACE. The sequencer listed for this sample is Illumina HiSeq 2000. Template switching added a universal primer binding site, and the final cDNA carried a unique molecular identifier that allowed TCR cDNA molecules to be counted accurately. First-strand cDNA for TCR alpha and beta chains was synthesized from specific primers in the conserved constant-segment region. To control for contamination, every cDNA library carried two barcodes: a SMART-Mk sample barcode plus Illumina barcodes. TruSeq adapter sequences along with Illumina sample barcodes were introduced in two successive PCR steps. The TCR alpha and beta cDNA libraries were sequenced on the Illumina HiSeq platform using custom primers. Processing in the source paper ran as follows. Unique molecular identifiers were extracted from raw reads with MiGEC, and CDR3 positions were determined with MiXCR. For each individual, recombination models were inferred using an EM algorithm with the repgenHMM and IGoR tools. Shared clonotypes were analyzed with the tcR package in R, and sharing was normalized by the product of cloneset sizes. To study raw recombination without the effects of thymic and clonal selection, out-of-frame nonproductive sequences were analyzed. The public reads were reanalyzed by TCRdb: fastp trimming at Q25, MiXCR alignment, in-frame beta chains only. Records with the same CDR3 protein are collapsed into one entry carrying the most frequent genes and DNA. What appears here as the V and J calls and clone size reflects TCRdb's work, not the paper's. The sample has around 450,000 distinct CDR3 sequences on record, approximately 15% of them singletons. Around 0.52% of the sample is held by the ten biggest clonotypes.

Every donor in the study was a healthy Caucasian. The twin cohort comprised three pairs of female monozygotic twins, all aged roughly 18 to 29 years. Positive isolation kits from Invitrogen were used to isolate CD4+ and CD8+ T cell populations. Another study also made use of these data, one on yellow fever vaccine responses in identical twins. Drawing on the second study: The authors reported that the T cell response to vaccination in identical twins appeared partly convergent and partly personalized. In identical twins, the study followed T cell clones that responded to the vaccine with precision.

This TCR came from a woman between 18 and 29 years old in good health. Material for sequencing was CD4+ T cells sorted from blood.

The CDR3 amino acid sequence is: CASSLDMETQYF. The nucleotide sequence is TGTGCCAGCAGCTTGGATATGGAGACCCAGTACTTC. The chain is made from TRBV5-5 and TRBJ2-5; confidence is insufficient to name the D gene. Including cysteine and phenylalanine, the CDR3 has 12 amino acids. Only the CDR3 DNA stays, 36 bases, in frame from base 1. The V end loses 0 bases and the J end loses 5 bases, and a stretch of 5 bases separates them. Taken from the germline V gene (reference sequence), the CDR1 and CDR2 loops are SGHKS and YYEKEE.